The source of this T cell receptor beta chain is a study of T-cell reconstitution after alpha-beta-depleted transplantation in children. V shed 4 bases and J 3 bases; nucleotides not matched to a gene: 11. The CDR3 has 17 residues. Germline values: CDR1 LGHDT, CDR2 YNNKEL (reference sequence). Preparation of the TCRbeta library used unique molecular identifiers. TCRdb re-called the PCR reads with MiXCR, one entry per CDR3 protein. The table includes some 840,000 distinct CDR3 sequences, around 15% detected once. The sequencing here drew on PBMCs, mostly from graft donor cells, taken 360 days after TCRalphabeta/CD19-depleted stem cell transplant. The chain recombines TRBV3-1 with TRBJ2-7, with 11 bases lining up with TRBD2. The source is a male patient between 10 and 17 years old who had a stem cell transplant for acute lymphoblastic leukemia, so the T cells may come from the graft donor. CDR3 nucleotides: TGTGCCAGCAGCCTCCGACTAGCGGGACCAACTTTCTACGAGCAGTACTTC. Protein sequence: CASSLRLAGPTFYEQYF.